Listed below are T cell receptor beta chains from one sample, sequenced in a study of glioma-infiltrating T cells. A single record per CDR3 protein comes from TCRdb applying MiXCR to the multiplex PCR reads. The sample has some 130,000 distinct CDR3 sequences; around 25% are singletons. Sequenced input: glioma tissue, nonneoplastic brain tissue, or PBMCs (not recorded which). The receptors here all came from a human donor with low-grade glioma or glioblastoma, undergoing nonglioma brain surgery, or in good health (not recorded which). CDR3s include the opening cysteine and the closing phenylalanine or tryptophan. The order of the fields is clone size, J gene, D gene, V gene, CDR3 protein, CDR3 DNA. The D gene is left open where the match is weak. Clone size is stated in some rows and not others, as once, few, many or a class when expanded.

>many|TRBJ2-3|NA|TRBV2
CASSTDTQYF
TGTGCCAGCAGCACAGATACGCAGTATTTT
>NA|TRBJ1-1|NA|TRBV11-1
CASSPVRVNTEAFF
TGTGCCAGCAGCCCCGTCAGGGTGAACACTGAAGCTTTCTTT
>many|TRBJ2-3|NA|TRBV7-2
CASSLGGGRDTQYF
TGTGCCAGCAGCTTAGGCGGGGGCCGGGATACGCAGTATTTT
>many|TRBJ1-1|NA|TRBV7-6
CASSPGRSNTEAFF
TGTGCCAGCAGCCCAGGACGGTCGAACACTGAAGCTTTCTTT
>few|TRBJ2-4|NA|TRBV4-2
CASSQELSNIQYF
TGTGCCAGCAGCCAAGAACTCTCGAACATTCAGTACTTC
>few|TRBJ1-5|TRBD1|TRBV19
CASSKRTGGNQPQHF
TGTGCCAGTAGTAAGCGGACAGGAGGCAATCAGCCCCAGCATTTT
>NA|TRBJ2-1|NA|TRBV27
CATSDARGLNNEQFF
TGTGCCACCAGTGACGCCCGGGGGCTTAACAATGAGCAGTTCTTC
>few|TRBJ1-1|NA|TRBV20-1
CSARDLGGTEAFF
TGCAGTGCTAGAGATCTGGGGGGAACTGAAGCTTTCTTT
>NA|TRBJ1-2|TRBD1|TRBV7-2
CASSPKAGTGYHYGYTF
TGTGCCAGCAGCCCAAAGGCCGGGACAGGATACCACTATGGCTACACCTTC
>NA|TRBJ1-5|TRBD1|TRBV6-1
CASSRQAGGIQPQHF
TGTGCCAGCAGTAGGCAGGCAGGGGGCATTCAGCCCCAGCATTTT
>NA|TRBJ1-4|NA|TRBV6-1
CASSPLGYEKLFF
TGTGCCAGCAGCCCCCTTGGTTATGAAAAACTGTTTTTT
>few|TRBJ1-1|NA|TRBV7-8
CASSLPVRNTEAFF
TGTGCCAGCAGCTTACCCGTCAGAAACACTGAAGCTTTCTTT
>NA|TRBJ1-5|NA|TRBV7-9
CASSFDRNQPPHF
TGTGCCAGCAGCTTTGACAGAAATCAGCCCCCGCATTTT
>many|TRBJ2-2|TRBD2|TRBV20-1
CSARTSGDNTGELFF
TGCAGTGCGAGGACTAGCGGGGACAACACCGGGGAGCTGTTTTTT
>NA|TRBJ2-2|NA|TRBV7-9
CASSPPRGTGELFF
TGTGCCAGCAGCCCCCCCAGGGGCACCGGGGAGCTGTTTTTT
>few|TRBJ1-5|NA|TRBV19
CASNPNYSGQPQHF
TGTGCCAGTAACCCAAATTATAGCGGGCAGCCCCAGCATTTT
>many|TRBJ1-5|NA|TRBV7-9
CASSFTGINQPQHF
TGTGCCAGCAGCTTTACAGGGATCAATCAGCCCCAGCATTTT
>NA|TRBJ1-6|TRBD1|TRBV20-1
CSARDDGQGTYNSPLHF
TGCAGTGCTAGAGACGATGGACAGGGAACCTATAATTCACCCCTCCACTTT
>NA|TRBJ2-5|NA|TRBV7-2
CASSYLGGGETQYF
TGTGCCAGCAGCTACTTAGGTGGGGGAGAGACCCAGTACTTC
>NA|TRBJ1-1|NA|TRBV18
CASSPEVHTEAFF
TGTGCCAGCTCACCTGAGGTTCATACTGAAGCTTTCTTT
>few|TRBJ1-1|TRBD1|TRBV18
CASSPETGRSGTEAFF
TGTGCCAGCTCACCCGAGACAGGGCGATCGGGCACTGAAGCTTTCTTT
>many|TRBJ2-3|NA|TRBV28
CANRPASAGTDTQYF
TGTGCCAACCGACCGGCTAGCGCTGGCACAGATACGCAGTATTTT
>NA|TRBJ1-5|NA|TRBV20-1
CSANEGANQPQHF
TGCAGTGCTAACGAAGGGGCCAATCAGCCCCAGCATTTT
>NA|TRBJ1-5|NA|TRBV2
CASTLSRNSNQPQHF
TGTGCCAGCACCTTAAGCAGAAATAGCAATCAGCCCCAGCATTTT
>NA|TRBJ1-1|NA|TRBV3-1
CASSQLRRAFF
TGTGCCAGCAGCCAACTTCGTAGAGCTTTCTTT
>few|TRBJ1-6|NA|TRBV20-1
CSAKLPPGRNSPLHF
TGCAGTGCCAAGCTCCCGCCAGGGAGGAATTCACCCCTCCACTTT
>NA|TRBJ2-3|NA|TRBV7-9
CASSLSGAYTDTQYF
TGTGCCAGCAGCCTCAGCGGAGCCTACACAGATACGCAGTATTTT
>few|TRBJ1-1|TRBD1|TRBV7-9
CASSLGMTGALEAFF
TGTGCCAGCAGCTTAGGCATGACAGGGGCCCTTGAAGCTTTCTTT
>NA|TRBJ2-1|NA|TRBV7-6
CASSLIEGGEQFF
TGTGCCAGCAGCCTCATAGAAGGCGGTGAGCAGTTCTTC
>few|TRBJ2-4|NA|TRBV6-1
CASRAGNIQYF
TGTGCCAGCAGGGCGGGTAACATTCAGTACTTC
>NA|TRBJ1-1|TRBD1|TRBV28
CASRTTGAGGTEAFF
TGTGCCAGCAGGACAACAGGGGCAGGGGGGACTGAAGCTTTCTTT
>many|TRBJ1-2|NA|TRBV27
CASRPSIGNYGYTF
TGTGCCAGCAGGCCTAGTATAGGGAACTATGGCTACACCTTC
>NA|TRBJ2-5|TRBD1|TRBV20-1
CSARDSGRGSETQYF
TGCAGTGCTAGGGATTCGGGCAGGGGGTCGGAGACCCAGTACTTC
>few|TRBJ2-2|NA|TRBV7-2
CASSLRITGELFF
TGTGCCAGCAGCTTGCGGATTACCGGGGAGCTGTTTTTT
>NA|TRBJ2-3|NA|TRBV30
CAWSAISTDTQYF
TGTGCCTGGAGTGCAATTAGCACAGATACGCAGTATTTT
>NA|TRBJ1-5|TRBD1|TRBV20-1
CSARPPTGGNQPQHF
TGCAGTGCTAGACCCCCGACAGGGGGGAATCAGCCCCAGCATTTT
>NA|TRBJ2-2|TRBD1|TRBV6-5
CASRWGYRDRANAGELFF
TGTGCCAGCAGGTGGGGATACCGGGACAGAGCGAACGCCGGGGAGCTGTTTTTT
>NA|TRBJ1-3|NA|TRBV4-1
CASSREEGSSGNTIYF
TGCGCCAGCAGCCGGGAAGAGGGAAGCTCTGGAAACACCATATATTTT
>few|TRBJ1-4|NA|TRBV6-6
CASSYRPHEKLFF
TGTGCCAGCAGTTACCGGCCACATGAAAAACTGTTTTTT
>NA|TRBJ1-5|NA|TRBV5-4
CASSLGVQGSNQPQHF
TGTGCCAGCAGCTTAGGGGTACAGGGTAGCAATCAGCCCCAGCATTTT
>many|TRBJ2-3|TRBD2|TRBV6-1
CASSQLAGGKDTQYF
TGTGCCAGCAGTCAACTAGCGGGGGGTAAAGATACGCAGTATTTT